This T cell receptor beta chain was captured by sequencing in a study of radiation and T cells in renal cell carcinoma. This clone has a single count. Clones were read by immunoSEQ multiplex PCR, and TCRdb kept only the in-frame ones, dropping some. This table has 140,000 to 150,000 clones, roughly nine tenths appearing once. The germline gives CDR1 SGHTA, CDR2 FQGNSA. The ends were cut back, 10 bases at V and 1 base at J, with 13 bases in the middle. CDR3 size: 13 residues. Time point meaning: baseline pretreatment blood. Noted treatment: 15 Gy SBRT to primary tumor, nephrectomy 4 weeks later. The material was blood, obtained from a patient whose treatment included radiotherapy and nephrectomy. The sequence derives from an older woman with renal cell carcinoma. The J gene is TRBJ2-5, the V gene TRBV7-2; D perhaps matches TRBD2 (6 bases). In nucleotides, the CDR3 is TGTGCCACCCGGAGGAGGGCCCAAGAGACCCAGTACTTC. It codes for CATRRRAQETQYF.